This T cell receptor beta chain comes out of a study of T cells after posttransplantation cyclophosphamide. CDR1 is WNHNN, CDR2 SYGVQD, per germline (reference sequence). CDR3 length: 16 amino acids. The V gene end was trimmed by 3 bases and the J gene end by 0 bases; junction bases not matched to a gene: 5. Treatment was busulfan-fludarabine conditioning, a marrow graft, and cyclophosphamide on days +3 and +4. Profiling relied on immunoSEQ multiplex PCR, and the TCRdb table lists in-frame clones only, not all of them. Listed for the sample are over 6,000 clones, none seen a single time. This clone was seen at least ten times.

This chain connects TRBV10-1 to TRBJ2-5, with 9 bases that match TRBD1. Source: PBMCs, taken after allogeneic stem cell transplant with posttransplant cyclophosphamide. This TCR derives from a male patient in his late teens or twenties who received an allogeneic stem cell transplant from an unrelated donor, was CMV-positive, and had acute and chronic GVHD. The T cells may come from the graft donor. CDR3 in amino acids: CASSDGGQGNQETQYF. DNA of the CDR3: TGCGCCAGCAGTGACGGCGGACAGGGGAACCAAGAGACCCAGTACTTC.